The 18 T cell receptor beta chains below come from one sample, sequenced in a study of blood T cell repertoires in COVID-19. This table comes from immunoSEQ multiplex PCR, and its TCRdb copy is limited to in-frame clones, with some not included. The sample has 90,000 to 100,000 clones, 80% to 90% seen once. Sequencing was carried out using peripheral blood. The receptors derive from a human donor in a cohort sampled during active COVID-19.

V usage is TRBV3-1 (or the pseudogene TRBV3-2) and J usage is TRBJ1-1; a possible D gene is TRBD1 (5 bases). The V end was cut by 4 bases, the J end by 1 base, with 13 bases between. The CDR3 loop spans 15 amino acids. Germline CDR1 LGHDT, CDR2 YNNKEL (reference sequence). The CDR3 sequence: CASSPFPGSNTEAFF. The DNA of the CDR3 is TGTGCCAGCAGCCCCTTCCCAGGGTCGAACACTGAAGCTTTCTTT.

This chain connects TRBV27 to TRBJ1-2; D unresolved. The germline CDR1 and CDR2 sequences are MNHEY and SMNVEV (reference sequence). There are 14 residues in the CDR3. With 3 bases removed from V and 8 bases from J, the gap between germline ends came to 16 bases. CDR3 sequence reads: CASSFLEGRGGYTF. The CDR3 nucleotides read TGTGCCAGCAGTTTCCTAGAGGGAAGAGGGGGCTACACCTTC.

V and J are TRBV5-1 and TRBJ1-6; TRBD1 matches at 10 bases. This CDR3 comprises 14 residues. CDR1 and CDR2 (germline): SGHRS, YFSETQ. After removal of 4 bases from V and 12 bases from J, the junction contained 7 bases not matched to a gene. The CDR3 DNA reads as TGCGCCAGCAGCCCCGGACAGGGGGAAAGACCCCTCCACTTT. Its protein product is CASSPGQGERPLHF.

This clone has only one observation. The V and J genes are TRBV5-5 and TRBJ1-2; possibly TRBD1 for D (6 bases). CDR1 and CDR2 (germline): SGHKS, YYEKEE (reference sequence). V lost 4 bases, J lost 3 bases, and 10 bases lay in between. The CDR3 has 13 residues. CDR3 sequence: CASSPAGDYGYTF. The CDR3, as DNA: TGTGCCAGCAGCCCGGCAGGGGACTATGGCTACACCTTC.

The sample holds one count of this clone. The chain is built from TRBV2 and TRBJ1-4; D is possibly TRBD1 (5 bases). The CDR3 length is 13 residues. V dropped 2 bases and J dropped 7 bases, with 8 bases sitting between them. The germline CDR1 and CDR2 sequences are SNHLY and FYNNEI. The CDR3 sequence: CASSEQGVEKLFF. The CDR3 DNA reads as TGTGCCAGCAGTGAACAGGGCGTTGAAAAACTGTTTTTT.

V is TRBV24-1 and J is TRBJ1-1, with 9 positions matching TRBD1. V trimming: 7 bases; J trimming: 1 base; junction bases outside the gene matches: 0. Germline V gives CDR1 KGHDR, CDR2 SFDVKD. The length of the CDR3 is 13 residues. The CDR3 DNA reads as TGTGCCACCAGGGGACAGGGGAACACTGAAGCTTTCTTT. This gives the protein CATRGQGNTEAFF.

The rearrangement joins TRBV5-4 to TRBJ2-3; 9 bases are shared with TRBD1. CDR3 length equals 14 residues. Looked up from germline, CDR1 is SGHNT and CDR2 is YYREEE (reference sequence). J was trimmed by 6 bases and V by 4 bases; bases with no gene match: 6. The CDR3 nucleotides read TGTGCCAGCAGCGGGGGACAGGGTCTCGATACGCAGTATTTT. This sequence encodes CASSGGQGLDTQYF.

In DNA, the CDR3 is TGTGCCAGCAGCCCCCCTAGCGGGAAGTCGTATGAGCAGTTCTTC. Protein product: CASSPPSGKSYEQFF. The chain carries TRBV28 and TRBJ2-1; 9 nucleotides align to TRBD2. The CDR3 contains 15 residues. V dropped 6 bases and J dropped 8; count of bases not matched to a gene: 11. CDR1 is MDHEN and CDR2 is SYDVKM in the germline V gene.

The chain links TRBV3-1 (or the pseudogene TRBV3-2) to TRBJ1-4; no reliable D call. Germline V gene data show CDR1 as LGHDT and CDR2 as YNNKEL (reference sequence). The CDR3 is made up of 13 amino acids. V lost 4 bases to trimming and J lost 7 bases, with 10 bases between them. CDR3 sequence reads: CASSPPGSEKLFF. DNA for the CDR3: TGTGCCAGCAGCCCGCCTGGGAGTGAAAAACTGTTTTTT.

The CDR3 loop reads CASSALQGDTEAFF. CDR3 nucleotides: TGTGCCAGCAGCGCGCTACAGGGGGACACTGAAGCTTTCTTT. The rearrangement uses TRBV3-1 (or the pseudogene TRBV3-2) and TRBJ1-1; 8 bases line up with TRBD1. Germline assignment: CDR1 LGHDT and CDR2 YNNKEL (reference sequence). The CDR3 sequence is 14 residues long. The J segment lost 3 bases and the V segment lost 5 bases, leaving 5 bases of the junction unmatched.

This chain joins TRBV7-2 and TRBJ2-7, with 7 bases fitting TRBD1. The CDR3 runs 13 residues. Per germline, CDR1 SGHTA and CDR2 FQGNSA. V dropped 3 bases and J dropped 4; count of bases not matched to a gene: 3. The CDR3 DNA sequence: TGTGCCAGCAGCTTTGGACAGGTTTACGAGCAGTACTTC. Translation gives CASSFGQVYEQYF.

The rearrangement links TRBV10-3 to TRBJ2-1; 10 nucleotides align to TRBD2. Germline V gives CDR1 ENHRY, CDR2 SYGVKD. Germline trimming cut 3 bases from V and 8 bases from J; bases unmatched to any gene: 10. The CDR3 loop spans 16 amino acids. For the CDR3, the DNA is TGTGCCATCAGTGAAGGAACTAGCGGGATAGTGGATGAGCAGTTCTTC. The encoded protein is CAISEGTSGIVDEQFF.

This chain joins TRBV5-8 and TRBJ1-5; 7 nucleotides line up with TRBD1. Losses at the gene ends were 4 bases for V and 4 bases for J; bases not matched to a gene: 5. Germline V lookup: CDR1 SGHTS, CDR2 YDEGEE. CDR3 length equals 14 residues. Here the CDR3 DNA reads TGTGCCAGCAGCCAGACAGGGTCAAATCAGCCCCAGCATTTT. Translation: CASSQTGSNQPQHF. The whole variable domain, remainder taken from reference TRBV5-8 and TRBJ1-5, is EAGVTQSPTHLIKTRGQQATLRCSPISGHTSVYWYQQALGLGLQFLLWYDEGEERNRGNFPPRFSGRQFPNYSSELNVNALELEDSALYLCASSQTGSNQPQHFGDGTRLSIL.

The chain combines TRBV7-8 with TRBJ1-1; 8 bases line up with TRBD1. The trim removed 5 bases at V and 4 bases at J, leaving 3 bases unmatched. This CDR3 has 13 residues. CDR1 and CDR2 from the germline V gene are SGHVS and FQNEAQ. The CDR3 loop reads CASSRTGPTEAFF. The CDR3 coding sequence is TGTGCCAGCAGCCGGACAGGGCCCACTGAAGCTTTCTTT.

J is TRBJ2-1 and V is TRBV19; TRBD1 agrees at 8 bases. This CDR3 is built from 13 residues. Trimming at V came to 3 bases and at J to 10 bases, leaving 5 bases not matched to a gene. The germline gives CDR1 LNHDA, CDR2 SQIVND (reference sequence). The CDR3 protein is CASSIPQGGEQFF. DNA of the CDR3: TGTGCCAGTAGTATCCCACAGGGGGGCGAGCAGTTCTTC. The full variable domain, with the rest looked up from reference TRBV19 and TRBJ2-1, is DGGITQSPKYLFRKEGQNVTLSCEQNLNHDAMYWYRQDPGQGLRLIYYSQIVNDFQKGDIAEGYSVSREKKESFPLTVTSAQKNPTAFYLCASSIPQGGEQFFGPGTRLTVL.

V and J are TRBV7-9 and TRBJ1-2; D unclear. This CDR3 comprises 13 residues. Germline V CDR1 and CDR2: SEHNR, FQNEAQ (reference sequence). V lost 5 bases, J lost 8 bases, and 15 bases lay in between. In DNA, the CDR3 is TGTGCCAGCAGCCCAGAGGGAGGGTACGGCTACACCTTC. This translates into CASSPEGGYGYTF.

The V gene is TRBV5-5, the J gene TRBJ2-5; a weak D match, TRBD2 (6 bases). The CDR3 is made up of 14 amino acids. Germline V gene data show CDR1 as SGHKS and CDR2 as YYEKEE (reference sequence). V gave up 1 base and J gave up 5 bases, with 12 bases separating them. The CDR3 region is CASSLYGGLETQYF. In DNA, the CDR3 is TGTGCCAGCAGCTTGTATGGGGGGTTGGAGACCCAGTACTTC.

The chain combines TRBV2 with TRBJ2-7; TRBD2 matches at 11 bases. Germline V gene sequence: CDR1 SNHLY, CDR2 FYNNEI. V shed 6 bases, J shed 6 bases, and the junction held 7 bases outside the gene matches. The CDR3 is 14 residues long. The CDR3 reads CASSQLAGDSEQYF. In DNA form, the CDR3 reads TGTGCCAGCAGCCAACTAGCGGGAGATAGCGAGCAGTACTTC.